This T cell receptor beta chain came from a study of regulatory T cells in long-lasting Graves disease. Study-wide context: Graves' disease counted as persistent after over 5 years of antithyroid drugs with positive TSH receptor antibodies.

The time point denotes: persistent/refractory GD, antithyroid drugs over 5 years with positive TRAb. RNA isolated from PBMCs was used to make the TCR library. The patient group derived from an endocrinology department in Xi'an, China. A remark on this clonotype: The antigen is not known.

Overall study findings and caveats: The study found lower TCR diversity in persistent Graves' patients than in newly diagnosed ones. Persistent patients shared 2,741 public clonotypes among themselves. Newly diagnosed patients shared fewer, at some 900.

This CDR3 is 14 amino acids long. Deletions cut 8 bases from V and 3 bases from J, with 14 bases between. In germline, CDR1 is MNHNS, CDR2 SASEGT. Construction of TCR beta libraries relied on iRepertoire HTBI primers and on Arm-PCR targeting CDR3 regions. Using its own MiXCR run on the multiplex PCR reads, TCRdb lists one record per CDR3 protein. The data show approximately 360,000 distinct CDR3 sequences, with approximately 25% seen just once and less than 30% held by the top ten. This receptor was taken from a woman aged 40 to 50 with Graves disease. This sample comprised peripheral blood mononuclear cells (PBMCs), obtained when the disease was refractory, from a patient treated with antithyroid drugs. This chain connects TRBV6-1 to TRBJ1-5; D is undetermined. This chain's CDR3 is CASAGWASNQPQHF. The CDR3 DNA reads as TGTGCCAGCGCAGGCTGGGCCTCCAATCAGCCCCAGCATTTT.